This T cell receptor (beta chain) was sequenced for a study of early T cells in non-severe SARS-CoV-2 infection. Overall study findings and caveats: VDJdb-based annotation leaned toward anti-spike CD8 responses and missed private and CD4 specificities.

This clonotype is medium-sized (0.01 to 0.1%) by share. Its antigen remains unidentified. The CDR3 is made up of 17 amino acids. J was trimmed by 1 base and V by 1 base; bases with no gene match: 8. Germline V gives CDR1 SGHNT, CDR2 YYREEE (reference sequence). The TCR library protocol was used to attach unique molecular identifiers. These identifiers were attached to individual cDNA molecules. TCRdb reanalysed the 5' RACE reads using MiXCR and keeps one entry per CDR3 protein. The sample has about 83,000 distinct CDR3 sequences, about 9.4% seen once. This TCR was recovered from an adult who was a healthcare worker with PCR-confirmed SARS-CoV-2 infection or an uninfected control (not recorded which). The chain combines TRBV5-4 with TRBJ1-3; 7 bases map to TRBD1. The starting material was whole blood, obtained at baseline. CDR3 sequence: CASSLTGATPSGNTIYF. The CDR3 DNA reads TGTGCCAGCAGCTTGACAGGGGCCACCCCTTCTGGAAACACCATATATTTT.